The 22 T cell receptor beta chains listed next were all sequenced from one sample in a study of response to subunit inactivated influenza vaccine. Via MiXCR, TCRdb re-called the RT-PCR reads, giving one row per CDR3 protein. The table includes approximately 570,000 distinct CDR3 sequences, less than 10% detected once. This material consisted of PBMCs from blood, taken 23 to 25 months after vaccination. These receptors came from a man aged 45 to 70 who received an inactivated influenza vaccine.

The gene calls are TRBV29-1 and TRBJ2-3, with a possible D match to TRBD2 (5 bases). The CDR3 extends over 15 amino acids. Germline CDR1 reads SQVTM; CDR2 reads ANQGSEA. V was pared by 1 base and J by 2 bases, with 13 bases between. The CDR3 DNA reads as TGCAGCGTTGAAGGGGAGCGGACCTACACAGATACGCAGTATTTT. This encodes CSVEGERTYTDTQYF.

Ten or more counts support this clonotype. The gene calls are TRBV13 and TRBJ2-7, with 8 bases lining up with TRBD1. The V gene end was trimmed by 6 bases and the J gene end by 2 bases; junction bases not matched to a gene: 6. The CDR3 is 14 residues long. Looked up from germline, CDR1 is PRHDT and CDR2 is FYEKMQ (reference sequence). The CDR3, as DNA: TGTGCCAGCAGTCGGACAGGGATCCCCTACGAGCAGTACTTC. It encodes CASSRTGIPYEQYF.

This clonotype has a handful of counts. The chain employs TRBV6-5 and TRBJ2-7; TRBD2 matches 11 bases. After removal of 0 bases from V and 3 bases from J, the junction contained 7 bases not matched to a gene. The CDR3 spans 17 residues. Germline CDR1 and CDR2: MNHEY and SVGAGI. The CDR3 region has the DNA TGTGCCAGCAGTTACTCGATACTAGCGGGAGATTTCTACGAGCAGTACTTC. It codes for CASSYSILAGDFYEQYF.

There are a few counts of this clonotype. This chain uses TRBV25-1 with TRBJ2-1; 15 bases map to TRBD2. The V segment lost 5 bases and the J segment 2 bases; nucleotides outside the gene matches: 7. Germline assignment: CDR1 MGHDK and CDR2 SYGVNS. The CDR3 length is 18 residues. Here the CDR3 reads CASSPGTSGGPTYNEQFF. For the CDR3, the DNA is TGTGCCAGCAGTCCTGGGACTAGCGGGGGGCCAACCTACAATGAGCAGTTCTTC. Full variable domain (remainder filled in from reference TRBV25-1 and TRBJ2-1): EADIYQTPRYLVIGTGKKITLECSQTMGHDKMYWYQQDPGMELHLIHYSYGVNSTEKGDLSSESTVSRIRTEHFPLTLESARPSHTSQYLCASSPGTSGGPTYNEQFFGPGTRLTVL.

As to this clonotype: A much bigger clone sits one base away, suggesting this may be a read error. This chain joins TRBV29-1 and TRBJ2-3; unclear D gene. The CDR3 extends over 10 amino acids. CDR1 SQVTM and CDR2 ANQGSEA come from the germline V gene. The V end lost 7 bases, the J end lost 10 bases, and 12 bases lay between the germline ends. CDR3 amino acids: CSGWADAQYF. The CDR3 region has the DNA TGCAGCGGGTGGGCTGATGCGCAGTATTTT.

The rearrangement joins TRBV4-1 to TRBJ1-2; D remains ambiguous. From germline, CDR1 is MGHRA and CDR2 YSYEKL. The CDR3 sequence is 14 residues long. V lost 4 bases and J lost 4, with 13 bases in between. In DNA form, the CDR3 reads TGCGCCAGCAGCCCCGGACTGCAACTCTATGGCTACACCTTC. This encodes CASSPGLQLYGYTF.

This clonotype was seen a few times. J is TRBJ2-4 and V is TRBV15; D uncertain. Per germline, CDR1 LNHNV and CDR2 YYDKDF (reference sequence). Between the trimmed V and J ends, which lost 10 bases and 5 bases, there was a span of 0 bases. There are 8 residues in the CDR3. In DNA, the CDR3 is TGTGCCAAAAACATTCAGTACTTC. It yields the protein CAKNIQYF. The complete variable domain, with remaining parts taken from reference TRBV15 and TRBJ2-4, reads DAMVIQNPRYQVTQFGKPVTLSCSQTLNHNVMYWYQQKSSQAPKLLFHYYDKDFNNEADTPDNFQSRRPNTSFCFLDIRSPGLGDTAMYLCAKNIQYFGAGTRLSVL.

The chain recombines TRBV28 with TRBJ2-7, with D unclear. Germline V gene lookup returns CDR1 MDHEN and CDR2 SYDVKM. V was pared by 4 bases and J by 5 bases, with 6 bases between. The CDR3 runs to 11 residues. For the CDR3, the DNA is TGTGCCAGCAGTTGGAGAGACGAGCAGTACTTC. The encoded protein is CASSWRDEQYF.

This clonotype was recorded a few times. The chain links TRBV2 to TRBJ2-2; 12 positions agree with TRBD2. The CDR3 extends over 15 amino acids. The trim removed 7 bases at V and 8 bases at J, leaving 8 bases unmatched. Germline V gene sequence: CDR1 SNHLY, CDR2 FYNNEI. The CDR3 DNA reads as TGTGCCAGCACCTCACTAGCGGGAGGCCGAGGGGAGCTGTTTTTT. Residues: CASTSLAGGRGELFF.

This clonotype was seen many times. CDR3 DNA: TGTGCCTGGAGTGTACAGCTCGCCGGGGAGCTGTTTTTT. It codes for CAWSVQLAGELFF. The chain carries TRBV30 and TRBJ2-2, with no clear D. The V and J ends lost 0 bases and 6 bases respectively, with 8 bases between them. Germline V CDR1 and CDR2: GTSNPN, SVGIG (reference sequence). CDR3 length: 13 residues.

The chain couples TRBV5-1 to TRBJ2-3, with D hard to call. CDR1 is SGHRS and CDR2 is YFSETQ in the germline V gene. Trimming took off 4 bases at V and 2 bases at J, with 11 bases between the two ends. The CDR3 length is 14 residues. The CDR3 coding sequence is TGCGCCAGCAGCCTCGCTTGGAACACAGATACGCAGTATTTT. It translates to CASSLAWNTDTQYF.

Ten or more counts support this clonotype. The chain employs TRBV7-9 and TRBJ2-1; D perhaps matches TRBD1 (5 bases). Germline V gene sequence: CDR1 SEHNR, CDR2 FQNEAQ (reference sequence). The V end was cut by 2 bases, the J end by 1 base, with 9 bases between. The CDR3 runs to 15 residues. DNA for the CDR3: TGTGCCAGCAGCTTATCCAGGGTTTCCTACAATGAGCAGTTCTTC. Translating it yields CASSLSRVSYNEQFF.

The rearrangement joins TRBV6-1 to TRBJ2-2; weak D call: TRBD1 (7 bases). The V end was cut by 7 bases, the J end by 4 bases, with 16 bases between. The CDR3 covers 15 residues. CDR1 MNHNS and CDR2 SASEGT come from the germline V gene. The CDR3 region is CASTPRQGGTGELFF. For the CDR3, the DNA is TGTGCCAGCACTCCGCGGCAGGGGGGCACCGGGGAGCTGTTTTTT.

The chain joins TRBV12-3 or TRBV12-4 to TRBJ2-3, with 12 nucleotides matching TRBD1. Trimming at V came to 5 bases and at J to 1 base, leaving 4 bases not matched to a gene. The CDR3 runs to 16 residues. CDR3 DNA: TGTGCCAGCAGTGCCGGGACAGGGGGCGGCACAGATACGCAGTATTTT. It is translated as CASSAGTGGGTDTQYF.

The chain combines TRBV20-1 with TRBJ2-1, with TRBD2 matching over 11 bases. The CDR3 runs 15 residues. Per germline, CDR1 DFQATT and CDR2 SNEGSKA (reference sequence). The V gene end was trimmed by 1 base and the J gene end by 8 bases; junction bases not matched to a gene: 7. Written as DNA, the CDR3 is TGCAGTGCTAGAGCTAGCGGGAGGAAGTGGTATGAGCAGTTCTTC. This encodes CSARASGRKWYEQFF.

The rearrangement joins TRBV20-1 to TRBJ2-1; 10 positions match TRBD2. This CDR3 has 17 amino acids. V lost 5 bases to trimming and J lost 2 bases; unmatched junction nucleotides: 12. CDR1 is DFQATT and CDR2 is SNEGSKA in the germline V gene (reference sequence). The CDR3 protein is CSAPYLTSGATYNEQFF. CDR3 sequence (DNA): TGCAGTGCTCCTTATCTTACTAGCGGGGCAACCTACAATGAGCAGTTCTTC.

The chain joins TRBV20-1 to TRBJ2-7; D might be TRBD1 or TRBD2, each matching 6 bases. Between the trimmed V and J ends, which lost 0 bases and 2 bases, there was a span of 14 bases. This CDR3 has 15 residues. The germline CDR1 and CDR2 sequences are DFQATT and SNEGSKA (reference sequence). The CDR3 spells CSARDHGGPPYEQYF. The CDR3 coding sequence is TGCAGTGCTAGAGATCATGGGGGGCCACCCTACGAGCAGTACTTC.

This chain joins TRBV5-4 and TRBJ2-5; the match to TRBD2 covers 8 bases. Germline loops: CDR1 SGHNT, CDR2 YYREEE (reference sequence). The CDR3 sequence is 15 residues long. V lost 4 bases to trimming and J lost 5 bases; unmatched junction nucleotides: 10. The CDR3 loop is CASSQLGGRWETQYF. In DNA form, the CDR3 reads TGTGCCAGCAGCCAGCTTGGCGGGAGGTGGGAGACCCAGTACTTC.

This rearrangement joins TRBV28 to TRBJ2-5; D call uncertain. V dropped 2 bases and J dropped 7 bases, with 8 bases sitting between them. The germline CDR1 and CDR2 sequences are MDHEN and SYDVKM. The CDR3 totals 12 residues. The CDR3 sequence: CASSLRSLTQYF. The DNA of the CDR3 is TGTGCCAGCAGTTTAAGGTCGTTGACCCAGTACTTC. Variable domain in full (rest from reference TRBV28 and TRBJ2-5): DVKVTQSSRYLVKRTGEKVFLECVQDMDHENMFWYRQDPGLGLRLIYFSYDVKMKEKGDIPEGYSVSREKKERFSLILESASTNQTSMYLCASSLRSLTQYFGPGTRLLVL.

This clonotype has more than one count but fewer than ten. J is TRBJ1-2 and V is TRBV5-5; no definite D call. Per the germline V gene, CDR1 is SGHKS and CDR2 is YYEKEE (reference sequence). V lost 7 bases, J lost 5 bases, and 18 bases lay in between. This CDR3 contains 14 residues. This CDR3 reads CASFGGRYIYGYTF. Written as DNA, the CDR3 is TGTGCCAGCTTTGGAGGGAGATACATTTATGGCTACACCTTC.

This clonotype has a handful of counts. The rearrangement links TRBV5-1 to TRBJ2-4; 8 bases agree with TRBD1. Germline loops: CDR1 SGHRS, CDR2 YFSETQ. Trimming removed 4 bases from V and 5 bases from J; junction bases left unmatched: 11. The CDR3 is 16 amino acids. The CDR3 spells CASSIQGVYGENIQYF. For the CDR3, the DNA is TGCGCCAGCAGCATACAGGGGGTCTATGGGGAAAACATTCAGTACTTC.

This clonotype was seen many times. The rearrangement uses TRBV20-1 and TRBJ2-7, with 9 bases lining up with TRBD1. The CDR3 has 15 residues. Germline CDR1 and CDR2: DFQATT and SNEGSKA (reference sequence). With 5 bases clipped from V and 2 bases from J, the junction kept 10 bases outside the gene matches. In DNA, the CDR3 is TGCAGTGCTCAACCCGGGACAGGGACCACCTACGAGCAGTACTTC. It codes for CSAQPGTGTTYEQYF.